What follows describes a single TCR beta chain. Antigen specificity is unknown. The data originate from a study of blood T cells in healthy people across ages. Findings and caveats of the study: Naive CD4+ cells and diversity were both higher in long-lived donors than in aged donors. As naive T cell percentage varied, TCR beta diversity correlated strongly with it.

For the second PCR, which ran for about 7 to 12 cycles, a sample-barcoded 5' primer and a J-beta primer mix were used. One entry per CDR3 protein results from TCRdb running MiXCR on the 5' RACE reads. The sample comprises about 500,000 distinct CDR3 sequences, less than 25% of which are singletons, and roughly 10% rests with the top ten. CDR3 size: 15 residues. Germline V gene lookup returns CDR1 SGDLS and CDR2 YYNGEE. The V and J ends lost 1 base and 3 bases, in that order; junction bases with no gene match: 6. Isolation of PBMCs gave at least 6.5 million cells per sample. The same data also contributed to another study, on T cells of mothers and their children. That report adds: Related mother-child pairs shared slightly more overlap than unrelated pairs, but the difference was non-significant.

The receptor's source is a boy aged 5-17 years in good health. The sequencing input was blood. This sequence joins TRBV9 and TRBJ2-7; 8 bases line up with TRBD2. CDR3 in amino acids: CASSVTAGDNYEQYF. CDR3 nucleotide sequence: TGTGCCAGCAGCGTAACAGCGGGGGATAACTACGAGCAGTACTTC. Using reference TRBV9 and TRBJ2-7 for the parts outside the CDR3, the full variable domain is DSGVTQTPKHLITATGQRVTLRCSPRSGDLSVYWYQQSLDQGLQFLIQYYNGEERAKGNILERFSAQQFPDLHSELNLSSLELGDSALYFCASSVTAGDNYEQYFGPGTRLTVT.